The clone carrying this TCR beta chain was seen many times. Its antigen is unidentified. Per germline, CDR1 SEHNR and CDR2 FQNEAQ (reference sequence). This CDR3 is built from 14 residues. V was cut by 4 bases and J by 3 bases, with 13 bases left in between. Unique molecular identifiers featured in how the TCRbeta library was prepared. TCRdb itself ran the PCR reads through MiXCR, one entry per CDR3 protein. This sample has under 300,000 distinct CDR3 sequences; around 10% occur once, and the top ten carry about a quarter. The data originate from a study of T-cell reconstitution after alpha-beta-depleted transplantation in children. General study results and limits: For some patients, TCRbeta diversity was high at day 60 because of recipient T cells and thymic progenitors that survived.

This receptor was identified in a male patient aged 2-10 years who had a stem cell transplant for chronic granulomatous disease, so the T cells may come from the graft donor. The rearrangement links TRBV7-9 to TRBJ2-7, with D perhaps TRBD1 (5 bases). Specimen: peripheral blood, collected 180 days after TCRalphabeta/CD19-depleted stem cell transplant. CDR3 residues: CASSSPGPIYEQYF. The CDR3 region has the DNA TGTGCCAGCAGCTCACCAGGGCCGATCTACGAGCAGTACTTC. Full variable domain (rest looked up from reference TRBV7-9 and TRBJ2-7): DTGVSQNPRHKITKRGQNVTFRCDPISEHNRLYWYRQTLGQGPEFLTYFQNEAQLEKSRLLSDRFSAERPKGSFSTLEIQRTEQGDSAMYLCASSSPGPIYEQYFGPGTRLTVT.